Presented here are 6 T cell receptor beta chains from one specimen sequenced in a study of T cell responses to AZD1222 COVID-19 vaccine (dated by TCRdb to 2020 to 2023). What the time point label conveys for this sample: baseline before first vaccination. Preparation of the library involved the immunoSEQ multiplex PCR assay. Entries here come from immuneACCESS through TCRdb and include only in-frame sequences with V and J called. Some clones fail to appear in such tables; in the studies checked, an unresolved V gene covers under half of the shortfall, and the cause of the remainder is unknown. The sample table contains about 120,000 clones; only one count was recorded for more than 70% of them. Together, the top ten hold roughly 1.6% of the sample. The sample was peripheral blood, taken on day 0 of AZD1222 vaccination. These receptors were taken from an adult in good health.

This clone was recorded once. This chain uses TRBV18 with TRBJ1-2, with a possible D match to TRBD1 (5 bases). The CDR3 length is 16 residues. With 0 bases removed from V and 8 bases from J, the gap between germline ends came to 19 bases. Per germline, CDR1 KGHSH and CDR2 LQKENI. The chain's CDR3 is CASSPPSRPPGGGYTF. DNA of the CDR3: TGTGCCAGCTCACCACCCTCCAGGCCTCCCGGGGGGGGCTACACCTTC.

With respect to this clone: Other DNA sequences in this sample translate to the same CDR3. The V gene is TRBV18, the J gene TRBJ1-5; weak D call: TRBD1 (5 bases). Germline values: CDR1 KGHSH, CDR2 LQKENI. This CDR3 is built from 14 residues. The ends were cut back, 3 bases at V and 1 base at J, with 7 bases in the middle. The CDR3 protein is CASSPRDSNQPQHF. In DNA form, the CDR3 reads TGTGCCAGCTCACCGCGGGACAGCAATCAGCCCCAGCATTTT.

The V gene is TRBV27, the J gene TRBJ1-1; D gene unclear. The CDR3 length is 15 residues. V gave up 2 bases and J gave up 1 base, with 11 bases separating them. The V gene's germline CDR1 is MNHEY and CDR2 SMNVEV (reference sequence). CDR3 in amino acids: CASSLSRVGNTEAFF. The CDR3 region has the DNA TGTGCCAGCAGTTTAAGTAGGGTGGGGAACACTGAAGCTTTCTTT.

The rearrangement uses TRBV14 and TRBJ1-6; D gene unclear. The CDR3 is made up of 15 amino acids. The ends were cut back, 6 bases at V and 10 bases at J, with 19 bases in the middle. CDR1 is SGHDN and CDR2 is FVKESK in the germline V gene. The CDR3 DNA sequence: TGTGCCAGCAGTCCTTACGACATCGGCGGGTCACCCCTCCACTTT. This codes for CASSPYDIGGSPLHF.

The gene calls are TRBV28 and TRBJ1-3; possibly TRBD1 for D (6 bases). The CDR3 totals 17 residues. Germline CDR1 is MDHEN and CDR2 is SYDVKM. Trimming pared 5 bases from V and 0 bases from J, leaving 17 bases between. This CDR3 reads CASSPRAGASSGNTIYF. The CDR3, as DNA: TGTGCCAGCAGTCCACGCGCGGGGGCGTCCTCTGGAAACACCATATATTTT. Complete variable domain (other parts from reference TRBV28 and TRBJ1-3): DVKVTQSSRYLVKRTGEKVFLECVQDMDHENMFWYRQDPGLGLRLIYFSYDVKMKEKGDIPEGYSVSREKKERFSLILESASTNQTSMYLCASSPRAGASSGNTIYFGEGSWLTVV.

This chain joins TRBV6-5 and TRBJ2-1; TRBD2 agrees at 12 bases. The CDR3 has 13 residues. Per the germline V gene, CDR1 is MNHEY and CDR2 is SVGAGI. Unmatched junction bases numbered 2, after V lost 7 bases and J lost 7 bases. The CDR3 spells CASKLAGGNEQFF. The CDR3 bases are TGTGCCAGCAAACTAGCGGGAGGAAATGAGCAGTTCTTC.